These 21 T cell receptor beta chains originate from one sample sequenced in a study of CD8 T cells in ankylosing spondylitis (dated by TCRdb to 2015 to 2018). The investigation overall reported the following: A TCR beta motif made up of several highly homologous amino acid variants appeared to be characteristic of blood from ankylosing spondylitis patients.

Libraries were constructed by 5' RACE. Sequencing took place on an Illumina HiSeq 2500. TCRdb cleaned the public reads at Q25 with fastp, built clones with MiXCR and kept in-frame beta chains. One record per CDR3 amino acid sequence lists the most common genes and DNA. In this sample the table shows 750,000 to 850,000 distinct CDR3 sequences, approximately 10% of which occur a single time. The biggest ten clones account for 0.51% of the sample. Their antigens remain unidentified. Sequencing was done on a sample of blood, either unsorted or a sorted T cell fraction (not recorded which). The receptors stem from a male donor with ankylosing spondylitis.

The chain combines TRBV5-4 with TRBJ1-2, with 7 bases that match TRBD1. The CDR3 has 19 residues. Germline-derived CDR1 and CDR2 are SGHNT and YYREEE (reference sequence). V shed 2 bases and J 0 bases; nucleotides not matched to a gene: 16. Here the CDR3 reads CASSFFPGGTERPNYGYTF. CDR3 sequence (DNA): TGTGCCAGCAGCTTCTTCCCAGGGGGTACGGAGAGACCTAACTATGGCTACACCTTC. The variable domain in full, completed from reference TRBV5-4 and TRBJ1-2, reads ETGVTQSPTHLIKTRGQQVTLRCSSQSGHNTVSWYQQALGQGPQFIFQYYREEENGRGNFPPRFSGLQFPNYSSELNVNALELDDSALYLCASSFFPGGTERPNYGYTFGSGTRLTVV.

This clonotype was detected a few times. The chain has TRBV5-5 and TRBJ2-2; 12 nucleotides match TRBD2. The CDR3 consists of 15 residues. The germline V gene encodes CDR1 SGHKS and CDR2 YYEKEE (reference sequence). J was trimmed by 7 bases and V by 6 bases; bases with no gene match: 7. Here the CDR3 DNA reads TGTGCCAGCACGCGACTAGCGGGAGTCGGCGGGGAGCTGTTTTTT. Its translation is CASTRLAGVGGELFF.

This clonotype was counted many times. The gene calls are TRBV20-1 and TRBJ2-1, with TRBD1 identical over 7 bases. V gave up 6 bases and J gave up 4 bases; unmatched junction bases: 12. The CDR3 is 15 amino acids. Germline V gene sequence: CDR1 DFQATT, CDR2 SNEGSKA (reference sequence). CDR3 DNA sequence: TGCAGTGCCACCATGTGGGGGACAGTTTACAATGAGCAGTTCTTC. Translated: CSATMWGTVYNEQFF.

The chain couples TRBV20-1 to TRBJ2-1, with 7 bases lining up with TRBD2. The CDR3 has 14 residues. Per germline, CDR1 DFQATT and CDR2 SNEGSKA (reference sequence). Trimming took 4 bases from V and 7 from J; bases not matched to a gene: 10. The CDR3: CSATFSGPRNEQFF. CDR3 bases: TGCAGTGCTACCTTTAGCGGGCCGAGGAATGAGCAGTTCTTC.

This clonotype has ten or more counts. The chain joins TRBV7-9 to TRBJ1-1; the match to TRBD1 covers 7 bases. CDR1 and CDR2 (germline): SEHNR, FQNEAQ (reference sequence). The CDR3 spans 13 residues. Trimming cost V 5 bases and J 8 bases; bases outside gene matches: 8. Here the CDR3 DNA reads TGTGCCAGCAGCCCTGTATGGGACAGCGAAGCTTTCTTT. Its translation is CASSPVWDSEAFF.

CDR3 in amino acids: CSATPLGSGETQYF. The CDR3 nucleotides are TGCAGTGCTACCCCGCTGGGTAGCGGGGAGACCCAGTACTTC. The genes are TRBV20-1 and TRBJ2-5; the match to TRBD2 covers 7 bases. The CDR3 contains 14 residues. In germline, CDR1 is DFQATT, CDR2 SNEGSKA (reference sequence). Trimming removed 4 bases from V and 5 bases from J; junction bases left unmatched: 10.

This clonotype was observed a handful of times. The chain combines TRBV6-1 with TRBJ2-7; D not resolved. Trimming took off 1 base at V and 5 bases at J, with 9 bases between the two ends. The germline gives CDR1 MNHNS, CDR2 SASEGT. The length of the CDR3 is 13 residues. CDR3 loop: CASSEVSVDEQYF. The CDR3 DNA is TGTGCCAGCAGTGAAGTTTCCGTAGACGAGCAGTACTTC.

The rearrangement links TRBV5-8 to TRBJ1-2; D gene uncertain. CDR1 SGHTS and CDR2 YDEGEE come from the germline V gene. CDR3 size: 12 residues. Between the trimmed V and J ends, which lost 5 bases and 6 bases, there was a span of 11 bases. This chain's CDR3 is CASRFPGHGYTF. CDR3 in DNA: TGTGCCAGCAGATTTCCAGGTCATGGCTACACCTTC.

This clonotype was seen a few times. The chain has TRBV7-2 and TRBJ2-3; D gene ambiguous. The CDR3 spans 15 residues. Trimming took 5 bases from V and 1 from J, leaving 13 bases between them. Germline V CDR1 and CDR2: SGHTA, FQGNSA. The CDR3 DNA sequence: TGTGCCAGCAGCAGGTGGGCACCTGGCACAGATACGCAGTATTTT. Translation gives CASSRWAPGTDTQYF.

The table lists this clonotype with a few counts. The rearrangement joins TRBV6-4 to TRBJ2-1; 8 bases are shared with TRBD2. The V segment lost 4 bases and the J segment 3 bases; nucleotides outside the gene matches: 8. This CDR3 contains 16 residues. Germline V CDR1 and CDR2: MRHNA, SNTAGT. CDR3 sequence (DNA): TGTGCCAGCAGTGGCTATGTAGCGGGACGCTACAATGAGCAGTTCTTC. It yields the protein CASSGYVAGRYNEQFF.

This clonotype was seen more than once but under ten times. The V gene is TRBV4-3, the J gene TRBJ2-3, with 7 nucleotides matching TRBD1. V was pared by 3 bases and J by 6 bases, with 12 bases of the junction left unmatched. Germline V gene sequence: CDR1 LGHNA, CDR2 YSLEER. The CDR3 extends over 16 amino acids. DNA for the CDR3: TGCGCCAGCAGCCACGCCGGGACAGCTAACCGCGATACGCAGTATTTT. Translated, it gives CASSHAGTANRDTQYF.

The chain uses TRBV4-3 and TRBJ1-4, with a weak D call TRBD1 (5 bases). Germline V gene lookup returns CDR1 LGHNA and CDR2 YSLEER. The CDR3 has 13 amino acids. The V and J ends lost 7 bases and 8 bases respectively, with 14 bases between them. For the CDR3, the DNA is TGCGCCAGCACCCGGGACCGGAGGGAAAAACTGTTTTTT. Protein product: CASTRDRREKLFF.

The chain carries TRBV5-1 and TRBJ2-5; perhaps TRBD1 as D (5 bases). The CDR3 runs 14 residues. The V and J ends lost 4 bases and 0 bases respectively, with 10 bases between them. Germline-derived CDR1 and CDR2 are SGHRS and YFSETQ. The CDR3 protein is CASSRTRDQETQYF. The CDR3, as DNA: TGCGCCAGCAGCCGGACCAGGGACCAAGAGACCCAGTACTTC.

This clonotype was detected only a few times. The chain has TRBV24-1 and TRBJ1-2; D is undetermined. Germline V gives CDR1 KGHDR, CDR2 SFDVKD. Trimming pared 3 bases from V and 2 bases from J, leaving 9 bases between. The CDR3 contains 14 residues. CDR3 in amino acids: CATSDRTENYGYTF. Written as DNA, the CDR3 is TGTGCCACCAGTGATCGGACGGAAAACTATGGCTACACCTTC.

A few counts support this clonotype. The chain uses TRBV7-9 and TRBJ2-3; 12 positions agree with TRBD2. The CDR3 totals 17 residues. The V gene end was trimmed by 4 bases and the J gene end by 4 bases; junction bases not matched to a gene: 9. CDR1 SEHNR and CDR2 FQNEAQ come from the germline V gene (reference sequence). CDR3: CASSSRTSGMGADTQYF. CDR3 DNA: TGTGCCAGCAGCTCCCGGACTAGCGGGATGGGCGCAGATACGCAGTATTTT.

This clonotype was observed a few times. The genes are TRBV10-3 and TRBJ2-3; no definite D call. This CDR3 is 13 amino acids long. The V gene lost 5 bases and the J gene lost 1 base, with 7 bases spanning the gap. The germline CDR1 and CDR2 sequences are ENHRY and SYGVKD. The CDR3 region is CAISRVGTDTQYF. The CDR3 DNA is TGTGCCATCAGTCGCGTTGGCACAGATACGCAGTATTTT.

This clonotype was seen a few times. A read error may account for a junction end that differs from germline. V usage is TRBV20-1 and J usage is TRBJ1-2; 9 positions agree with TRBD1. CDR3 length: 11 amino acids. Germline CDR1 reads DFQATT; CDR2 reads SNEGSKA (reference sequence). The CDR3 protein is CSARDRDRVPF. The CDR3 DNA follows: TGCAGTGCTAGAGACCGGGACAGGGTGCCTTTC.

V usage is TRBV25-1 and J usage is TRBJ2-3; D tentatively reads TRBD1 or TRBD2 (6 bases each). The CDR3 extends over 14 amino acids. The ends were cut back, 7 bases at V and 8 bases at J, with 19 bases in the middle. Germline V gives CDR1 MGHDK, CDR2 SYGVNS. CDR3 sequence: CASTEGGTHVTQYF. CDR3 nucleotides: TGTGCCAGCACAGAAGGGGGGACGCACGTTACGCAGTATTTT.

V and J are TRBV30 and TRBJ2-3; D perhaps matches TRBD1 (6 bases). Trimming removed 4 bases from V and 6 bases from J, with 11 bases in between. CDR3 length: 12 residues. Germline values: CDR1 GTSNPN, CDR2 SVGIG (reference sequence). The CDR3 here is CAWTTGTDTQYF. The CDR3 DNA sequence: TGTGCCTGGACTACAGGGACGGATACGCAGTATTTT.

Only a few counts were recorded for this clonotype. The CDR3 DNA reads as TGTGCCGTTAGCGGGGGGGCCGTCACAGATACGCAGTATTTT. Amino acid sequence: CAVSGGAVTDTQYF. The chain has TRBV7-6 and TRBJ2-3; TRBD2 matches 11 bases. The CDR3 contains 14 residues. Germline V gene lookup returns CDR1 SGHVS and CDR2 FNYEAQ. V dropped 11 bases and J dropped 2; count of bases not matched to a gene: 6.

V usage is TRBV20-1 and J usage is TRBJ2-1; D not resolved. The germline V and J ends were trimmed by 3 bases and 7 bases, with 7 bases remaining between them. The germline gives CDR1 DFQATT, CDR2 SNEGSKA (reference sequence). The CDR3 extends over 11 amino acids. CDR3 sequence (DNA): TGCAGTGCTAGTCTGCGTAATGAGCAGTTCTTC. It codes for CSASLRNEQFF.